These T cell receptor beta chains were read from a single sample in a study of PD-1 blockade in classical Hodgkin lymphoma. The assay was immunoSEQ multiplex PCR, and TCRdb's table has in-frame clones only and misses some. The table includes approximately 10,000 clones, about nine tenths detected once. The sample taken for sequencing was CD8+ T cells from blood. These receptors were collected from a human donor with classical Hodgkin lymphoma. Each CDR3 is given with its conserved first and last residue. Each record gives: CDR3 length, V gene, D gene, clone size, J gene, CDR3 DNA, CDR3 protein. D genes are given only for firm matches. Expanded clones get a size class; other rows say once, few or many, or leave the size out.

cdr3_length: 17; v_call: TRBV7-9; d_call: TRBD2; clone_size: -; j_call: TRBJ2-5; cdr3_nt: TGTGCCAGCAGCCAAAGCCCAGGGACTAGCGGACAAGAGACCCAGTACTTC; cdr3_aa: CASSQSPGTSGQETQYF
cdr3_length: 16; v_call: TRBV7-6; d_call: -; clone_size: -; j_call: TRBJ1-4; cdr3_nt: TGTGCCAGCAGCTTCCGGACAGTAGAATTTAATGAAAAACTGTTTTTT; cdr3_aa: CASSFRTVEFNEKLFF
cdr3_length: 14; v_call: TRBV7-6; d_call: TRBD2; clone_size: -; j_call: TRBJ2-7; cdr3_nt: TGTGCCAGCAGCTTACTAGCGGGTTCCTACGAGCAGTACTTC; cdr3_aa: CASSLLAGSYEQYF
cdr3_length: 15; v_call: TRBV27; d_call: -; clone_size: once; j_call: TRBJ1-5; cdr3_nt: TGTGCCAGCAGTTTATTTATGGGGTCCAATCAGCCCCAGCATTTT; cdr3_aa: CASSLFMGSNQPQHF
cdr3_length: 13; v_call: TRBV2; d_call: -; clone_size: -; j_call: TRBJ1-1; cdr3_nt: TGTGCCAGCAGTGACAACAGGGCGGTGGAAGCTTTCTTT; cdr3_aa: CASSDNRAVEAFF
cdr3_length: 15; v_call: TRBV28; d_call: -; clone_size: -; j_call: TRBJ2-5; cdr3_nt: TGTGCCAGCAGACCCAGGAGCCCATACCAAGAGACCCAGTACTTC; cdr3_aa: CASRPRSPYQETQYF
cdr3_length: 15; v_call: TRBV6-1; d_call: -; clone_size: -; j_call: TRBJ2-7; cdr3_nt: TGTGCCAGCAGTCCCAGGTCCACTACTCCCTACGAGCAGTACTTC; cdr3_aa: CASSPRSTTPYEQYF
cdr3_length: 14; v_call: TRBV28; d_call: -; clone_size: once; j_call: TRBJ2-3; cdr3_nt: TGTGCCAGCCGAACGTCGAACGGGTTTGATACGCAGTATTTT; cdr3_aa: CASRTSNGFDTQYF
cdr3_length: 13; v_call: TRBV7-9; d_call: -; clone_size: -; j_call: TRBJ1-1; cdr3_nt: TGTGCCAGCAGCTTGGGACCGAGCACTGAAGCTTTCTTT; cdr3_aa: CASSLGPSTEAFF
cdr3_length: 12; v_call: TRBV27; d_call: -; clone_size: few; j_call: TRBJ2-7; cdr3_nt: TGTGCCAGCAGTTCGACGGTGGACGAGCAGTACTTC; cdr3_aa: CASSSTVDEQYF
cdr3_length: 16; v_call: TRBV5-5; d_call: -; clone_size: few; j_call: TRBJ2-7; cdr3_nt: TGTGCCAGCAGCTTGCCACGATATGGGGGCCTCTACGAGCAGTACTTC; cdr3_aa: CASSLPRYGGLYEQYF
cdr3_length: 16; v_call: TRBV4-1; d_call: -; clone_size: -; j_call: TRBJ2-1; cdr3_nt: TGCGCCAGCAGCCGTCGACCGGAAATAACGGAGGGTGAGCAGTTCTTC; cdr3_aa: CASSRRPEITEGEQFF
cdr3_length: 16; v_call: TRBV11-2; d_call: TRBD1; clone_size: -; j_call: TRBJ1-5; cdr3_nt: TGTGCCAGCAGCTTAGATGGGACAGTTCTCAATCAGCCCCAGCATTTT; cdr3_aa: CASSLDGTVLNQPQHF
cdr3_length: 16; v_call: TRBV27; d_call: -; clone_size: -; j_call: TRBJ2-3; cdr3_nt: TGTGCCAGCAGTTTTATGGGGTTCCTGGGAGGAGATACGCAGTATTTT; cdr3_aa: CASSFMGFLGGDTQYF
cdr3_length: 14; v_call: TRBV27; d_call: -; clone_size: -; j_call: TRBJ2-3; cdr3_nt: TGTGCCAGCAGTTCCCCGGGGGGCACAGATACGCAGTATTTT; cdr3_aa: CASSSPGGTDTQYF
cdr3_length: 10; v_call: TRBV27; d_call: -; clone_size: -; j_call: TRBJ2-1; cdr3_nt: TGTGCCAGCGGATACAATGAGCAGTTCTTC; cdr3_aa: CASGYNEQFF
cdr3_length: 14; v_call: TRBV9; d_call: -; clone_size: once; j_call: TRBJ2-2; cdr3_nt: TGTGCCAGCAGCGTAGCAGGATTAGTCGGGGAGCTGTTTTTT; cdr3_aa: CASSVAGLVGELFF
cdr3_length: 12; v_call: TRBV9; d_call: -; clone_size: -; j_call: TRBJ1-2; cdr3_nt: TGTGCCAGCAGCGTAGCGTCTGAGGGCTACACCTTC; cdr3_aa: CASSVASEGYTF
cdr3_length: 15; v_call: TRBV7-9; d_call: -; clone_size: -; j_call: TRBJ1-3; cdr3_nt: TGTGCCAGCAGCCTTGGTCCACAATCTGGAAACACCATATATTTT; cdr3_aa: CASSLGPQSGNTIYF
cdr3_length: 11; v_call: TRBV6-1; d_call: -; clone_size: -; j_call: TRBJ2-1; cdr3_nt: TGTGCCAGCAGAACTAACAATGAGCAGTTCTTC; cdr3_aa: CASRTNNEQFF
cdr3_length: 15; v_call: TRBV4-1; d_call: TRBD2; clone_size: -; j_call: TRBJ2-5; cdr3_nt: TGCGCCAGCAGCCAAGTAGCGGGGGCGTTTGAGACCCAGTACTTC; cdr3_aa: CASSQVAGAFETQYF
cdr3_length: 16; v_call: TRBV7-9; d_call: TRBD1; clone_size: -; j_call: TRBJ2-1; cdr3_nt: TGTGCCAGCAGCTTCCGACAGGGATCCCCCTACGATGAGCAGTTCTTC; cdr3_aa: CASSFRQGSPYDEQFF
cdr3_length: 13; v_call: TRBV7-8; d_call: TRBD1; clone_size: once; j_call: TRBJ2-7; cdr3_nt: TGTGCCAGCAGCCTACCGGGACAGTACGAGCAGTACTTC; cdr3_aa: CASSLPGQYEQYF
cdr3_length: 16; v_call: TRBV30; d_call: -; clone_size: few; j_call: TRBJ1-1; cdr3_nt: TGTGCCTGGAGGAGTACCCCATTTGGTATGAACACTGAAGCTTTCTTT; cdr3_aa: CAWRSTPFGMNTEAFF
cdr3_length: 15; v_call: TRBV14; d_call: TRBD1; clone_size: -; j_call: TRBJ2-2; cdr3_nt: TGTGCCAGCAGCCAGTTACCTCAGGGGGCCGGGGAGCTGTTTTTT; cdr3_aa: CASSQLPQGAGELFF
cdr3_length: 13; v_call: TRBV28; d_call: -; clone_size: -; j_call: TRBJ1-1; cdr3_nt: TGTGCCAGCCAAAGAATCTCGAACACTGAAGCTTTCTTT; cdr3_aa: CASQRISNTEAFF
cdr3_length: 13; v_call: TRBV6-6; d_call: TRBD1; clone_size: -; j_call: TRBJ1-2; cdr3_nt: TGTGCCAGTCTTGGGGCAGGGGGTCTTGGCTACACCTTC; cdr3_aa: CASLGAGGLGYTF
cdr3_length: 16; v_call: TRBV9; d_call: -; clone_size: -; j_call: TRBJ2-6; cdr3_nt: TGTGCCAGCAGCGTAGAATGGGGAACTGGGGCCAACGTCCTGACTTTC; cdr3_aa: CASSVEWGTGANVLTF
cdr3_length: 18; v_call: TRBV11-2; d_call: TRBD2; clone_size: -; j_call: TRBJ2-3; cdr3_nt: TGTGCCAGCAGCTTAGACCCTCGGTGGCGGGGGGTCGATCATACGCAGTATTTT; cdr3_aa: CASSLDPRWRGVDHTQYF
cdr3_length: 11; v_call: TRBV2; d_call: TRBD1; clone_size: few; j_call: TRBJ1-1; cdr3_nt: TGTGCCAGCAGCTCGACAGGGGAAGCTTTCTTT; cdr3_aa: CASSSTGEAFF
cdr3_length: 17; v_call: TRBV18; d_call: TRBD1; clone_size: -; j_call: TRBJ1-2; cdr3_nt: TGTGCCAGCTCACGCTTCCGGGACAGGGAGGTTAACTATGGCTACACCTTC; cdr3_aa: CASSRFRDREVNYGYTF
cdr3_length: 15; v_call: TRBV13; d_call: -; clone_size: -; j_call: TRBJ1-2; cdr3_nt: TGTGCCAGCAGCTTAGGCCGGGGGGCGAACTATGGCTACACCTTC; cdr3_aa: CASSLGRGANYGYTF
cdr3_length: 14; v_call: TRBV14; d_call: -; clone_size: -; j_call: TRBJ2-4; cdr3_nt: TGTGCCAGCAGCCACATAGGGGCCAAAAACATTCAGTACTTC; cdr3_aa: CASSHIGAKNIQYF
cdr3_length: 16; v_call: TRBV5-8; d_call: -; clone_size: -; j_call: TRBJ1-1; cdr3_nt: TGTGCCAGCAGCTTGGAGAGAGAGAGATGGAACACTGAAGCTTTCTTT; cdr3_aa: CASSLERERWNTEAFF
cdr3_length: 15; v_call: TRBV4-3; d_call: -; clone_size: -; j_call: TRBJ1-2; cdr3_nt: TGCGCCAGCAGCTCGAACTGGGGCAGCAACTATGGCTACACCTTC; cdr3_aa: CASSSNWGSNYGYTF
cdr3_length: 19; v_call: TRBV30; d_call: -; clone_size: few; j_call: TRBJ2-7; cdr3_nt: TGTGCCTGGAGCGTGGGGCAGGGAGGCTTGGGGCCTCTTATCGGCGAGCAGTACTTC; cdr3_aa: CAWSVGQGGLGPLIGEQYF
cdr3_length: 15; v_call: TRBV7-9; d_call: TRBD1; clone_size: -; j_call: TRBJ1-2; cdr3_nt: TGTGCCAGCAGCTCCGGGACAGGGGCTAACTATGGCTACACCTTC; cdr3_aa: CASSSGTGANYGYTF
cdr3_length: 15; v_call: TRBV10-2; d_call: -; clone_size: few; j_call: TRBJ2-2; cdr3_nt: TGCGCCAGCAGCGGGACATCTCTCGCCACCGGGGAGCTGTTTTTT; cdr3_aa: CASSGTSLATGELFF
cdr3_length: 14; v_call: TRBV5-6; d_call: TRBD1; clone_size: few; j_call: TRBJ1-2; cdr3_nt: TGTGCCAGCAGCGCCGGGACAGGGGGGTATGGCTACACCTTC; cdr3_aa: CASSAGTGGYGYTF
cdr3_length: 16; v_call: TRBV2; d_call: TRBD1; clone_size: -; j_call: TRBJ1-2; cdr3_nt: TGTGCCAGCAGCGGTCGCACAGGGGATTCTAACTATGGCTACACCTTC; cdr3_aa: CASSGRTGDSNYGYTF
cdr3_length: 15; v_call: TRBV10-2; d_call: -; clone_size: -; j_call: TRBJ2-3; cdr3_nt: TGCGCCAGCAGTGAGTTAAGGACATACACAGATACGCAGTATTTT; cdr3_aa: CASSELRTYTDTQYF
cdr3_length: 15; v_call: TRBV4-1; d_call: TRBD1; clone_size: once; j_call: TRBJ2-7; cdr3_nt: TGCGCCAGCAGCCACGGGACAGGGGGCTCCTACGAGCAGTACTTC; cdr3_aa: CASSHGTGGSYEQYF
cdr3_length: 16; v_call: TRBV4-1; d_call: TRBD1; clone_size: -; j_call: TRBJ2-4; cdr3_nt: TGCGCCAGCAGCGAGGCGGGACAGGGGGCCAAAAACATTCAGTACTTC; cdr3_aa: CASSEAGQGAKNIQYF
cdr3_length: 16; v_call: TRBV7-2; d_call: -; clone_size: -; j_call: TRBJ2-7; cdr3_nt: TGTGCCAGCAGCTTAGCGCCAGGGAGCTTAACCTACGAGCAGTACTTC; cdr3_aa: CASSLAPGSLTYEQYF
cdr3_length: 17; v_call: TRBV21-1; d_call: -; clone_size: -; j_call: TRBJ2-1; cdr3_nt: TGTGCCAGCAGCAAAGGAGGGGATGGGGAGAAACGCAATGAGCAGTTCTTC; cdr3_aa: CASSKGGDGEKRNEQFF
cdr3_length: 15; v_call: TRBV18; d_call: -; clone_size: -; j_call: TRBJ2-5; cdr3_nt: TGTGCCAGCTCACCACCAACGGCAGGGCAAGAGACCCAGTACTTC; cdr3_aa: CASSPPTAGQETQYF
cdr3_length: 19; v_call: TRBV10-3; d_call: TRBD1; clone_size: -; j_call: TRBJ2-1; cdr3_nt: TGTGCCATCAGTGAAGTAGGGACAGGGGGCGGATTGGGTAGCAATGAGCAGTTCTTC; cdr3_aa: CAISEVGTGGGLGSNEQFF
cdr3_length: 16; v_call: TRBV19; d_call: -; clone_size: -; j_call: TRBJ2-3; cdr3_nt: TGTGCCAGTAGTATCGCGCCCGACGATAGCACAGATACGCAGTATTTT; cdr3_aa: CASSIAPDDSTDTQYF
cdr3_length: 16; v_call: TRBV9; d_call: -; clone_size: large; j_call: TRBJ2-3; cdr3_nt: TGTGCCAGCAGCGTACGACTAGACTTACTCTCGGATACGCAGTATTTT; cdr3_aa: CASSVRLDLLSDTQYF
cdr3_length: 17; v_call: TRBV5-6; d_call: -; clone_size: -; j_call: TRBJ2-7; cdr3_nt: TGTGCCAGCAGCCTCGGGGTGGGGGGCCTATCGAGGAGGGAGCAGTACTTC; cdr3_aa: CASSLGVGGLSRREQYF
cdr3_length: 12; v_call: TRBV30; d_call: -; clone_size: once; j_call: TRBJ2-7; cdr3_nt: TGTGCCTGGAGGCGGCAGGGGCGCGAGCAGTACTTC; cdr3_aa: CAWRRQGREQYF
cdr3_length: 16; v_call: TRBV9; d_call: TRBD1; clone_size: -; j_call: TRBJ1-1; cdr3_nt: TGTGCCAGCAGCGCGGGACAGGGACTCATGAACACTGAAGCTTTCTTT; cdr3_aa: CASSAGQGLMNTEAFF
cdr3_length: 17; v_call: TRBV9; d_call: -; clone_size: -; j_call: TRBJ2-5; cdr3_nt: TGTGCCAGCAGCGTATCACCGATGAGGAGAGGGTGGGAGACCCAGTACTTC; cdr3_aa: CASSVSPMRRGWETQYF
cdr3_length: 13; v_call: TRBV7-6; d_call: -; clone_size: -; j_call: TRBJ2-3; cdr3_nt: TGTGCCAGCAGCTCATTCCGTAAAGATACGCAGTATTTT; cdr3_aa: CASSSFRKDTQYF